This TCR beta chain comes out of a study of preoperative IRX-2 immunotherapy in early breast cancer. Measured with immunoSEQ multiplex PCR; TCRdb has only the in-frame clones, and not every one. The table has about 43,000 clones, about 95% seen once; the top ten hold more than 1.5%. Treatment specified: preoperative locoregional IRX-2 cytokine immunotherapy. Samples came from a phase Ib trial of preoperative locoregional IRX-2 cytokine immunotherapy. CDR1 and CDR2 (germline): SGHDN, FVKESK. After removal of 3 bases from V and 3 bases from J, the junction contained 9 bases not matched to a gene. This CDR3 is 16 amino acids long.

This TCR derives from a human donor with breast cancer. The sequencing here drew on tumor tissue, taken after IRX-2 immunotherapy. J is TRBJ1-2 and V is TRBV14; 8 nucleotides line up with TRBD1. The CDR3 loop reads CASSHAARTGHYGYTF. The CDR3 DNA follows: TGTGCCAGCAGCCATGCCGCCCGGACAGGGCACTATGGCTACACCTTC. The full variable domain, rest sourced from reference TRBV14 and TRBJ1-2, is EAGVTQFPSHSVIEKGQTVTLRCDPISGHDNLYWYRRVMGKEIKFLLHFVKESKQDESGMPNNRFLAERTGGTYSTLKVQPAELEDSGVYFCASSHAARTGHYGYTFGSGTRLTVV.